The sequence of this T cell receptor beta chain was determined in a study of blood T cell repertoires in COVID-19. Overall study: The samples span acute and convalescent COVID-19 from the United States, Italy and Spain. From T cells, B-cell-depleted T cells, or PBMCs came the material, which was cDNA or gDNA.

With 1 base clipped from V and 5 bases from J, the junction kept 2 bases outside the gene matches. This CDR3 spans 14 amino acids. Germline V lookup: CDR1 SGHNT, CDR2 YENEEA. In Seattle, patients joined the study during active infection and were tracked longitudinally. Per the original methods: By means of reference gene primer amplification, nucleated cell counts were estimated. Data came from immunoSEQ multiplex PCR; TCRdb stores just in-frame clones and leaves some out. The V and J calls and clone size were taken over from that table, and D and trimming were inferred from the DNA. Of 250,000 or so clones listed, approximately 88% are singletons.

The sequenced material came from peripheral blood. The receptor was derived from a woman in her 30s with COVID-19, enrolled during active disease. The chain joins TRBV11-3 to TRBJ2-1, with TRBD2 matching 7 bases. The chain's CDR3 is CASSLVRGNNEQFF. DNA of the CDR3: TGTGCCAGCAGCTTAGTGCGGGGGAACAATGAGCAGTTCTTC.